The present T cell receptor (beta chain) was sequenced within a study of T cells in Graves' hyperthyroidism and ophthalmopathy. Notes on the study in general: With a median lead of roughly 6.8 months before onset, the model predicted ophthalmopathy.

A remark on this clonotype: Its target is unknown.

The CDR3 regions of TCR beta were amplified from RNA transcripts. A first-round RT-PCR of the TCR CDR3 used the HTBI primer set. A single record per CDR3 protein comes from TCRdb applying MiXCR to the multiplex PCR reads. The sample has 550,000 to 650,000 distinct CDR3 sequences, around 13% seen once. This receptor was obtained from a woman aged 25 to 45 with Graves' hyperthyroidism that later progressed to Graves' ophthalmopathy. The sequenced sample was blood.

This chain's CDR3 is CASSPGVAGYEQYF. CDR3 coding DNA: TGTGCCAGCAGCCCCGGAGTAGCGGGATACGAGCAGTACTTC. The rearrangement uses TRBV4-2 and TRBJ2-7, with 8 bases that match TRBD2. V trimming: 4 bases; J trimming: 4 bases; junction bases outside the gene matches: 6. CDR3 length: 14 residues. Germline CDR1 reads LGHNA; CDR2 reads YNFKEQ.